These 27 T cell receptor beta chains were all obtained from the same sample, sequenced in a study of graft-versus-host responses after intestinal transplantation. Their antigens are not known. Only in-frame clones appear in the TCRdb table, and some are missing; sequencing was by immunoSEQ multiplex PCR. The sample lists over 55,000 clones, about 90% occurring once. The sequenced sample was unstimulated CD8+ T cells sorted from spleen or lymph node cells, obtained before intestinal transplant. The receptor source for this set is a human donor who received an intestinal transplant.

The chain links TRBV6-4 to TRBJ2-3, with D tentatively TRBD2 (6 bases). This CDR3 region has 15 residues. CDR1 and CDR2 from the germline V gene are MRHNA and SNTAGT. V was cut by 3 bases and J by 7 bases, with 17 bases left in between. The CDR3 bases are TGTGCCAGCAGTGATGTAGCGGCGGGCCCACATACGCAGTATTTT. Translating gives CASSDVAAGPHTQYF.

CDR3 region: CASSVSDREQVRNYGYTF. In DNA form, the CDR3 reads TGTGCCAGCAGCGTATCCGATCGGGAGCAGGTCCGTAACTATGGCTACACCTTC. The genes are TRBV9 and TRBJ1-2; no firm D call. CDR1 and CDR2 (germline): SGDLS, YYNGEE. The CDR3 consists of 18 residues. Trimming shortened V by 1 base and J by 1 base, and 20 bases separated the two germline ends.

The chain couples TRBV6-5 to TRBJ1-3; D remains unclear. Trimming shortened V by 5 bases and J by 0 bases, and 5 bases separated the two germline ends. Per the germline V gene, CDR1 is MNHEY and CDR2 is SVGAGI. CDR3 length: 13 amino acids. This CDR3 reads CASSPFSGNTIYF. Here the CDR3 DNA reads TGTGCCAGCAGTCCGTTCTCTGGAAACACCATATATTTT.

V gene TRBV11-2 combines with J gene TRBJ2-1; TRBD1 matches at 9 bases. CDR3 size: 14 residues. Trimming took 6 bases from V and 6 from J; bases not matched to a gene: 6. Germline V lookup: CDR1 SGHAT, CDR2 FQNNGV. The CDR3 DNA is TGTGCCAGCAGTTACACAGGGGGCGCCAATGAGCAGTTCTTC. Residues: CASSYTGGANEQFF. Combining the CDR3 with reference TRBV11-2 and TRBJ2-1 gives the whole variable domain EAGVAQSPRYKIIEKRQSVAFWCNPISGHATLYWYQQILGQGPKLLIQFQNNGVVDDSQLPKDRFSAERLKGVDSTLKIQPAKLEDSAVYLCASSYTGGANEQFFGPGTRLTVL.

The J gene is TRBJ2-1, the V gene TRBV6-5; D gene ambiguous. Deletions cut 6 bases from V and 6 bases from J, with 12 bases between. The CDR3 length is 13 residues. The germline V gene has CDR1 MNHEY and CDR2 SVGAGI. This CDR3 reads CASSLTLPNEQFF. CDR3 in DNA: TGTGCCAGCAGCCTCACACTACCCAATGAGCAGTTCTTC.

This chain links TRBV27 with TRBJ2-5, with D possibly TRBD1 on 6 matching bases. Per germline, CDR1 MNHEY and CDR2 SMNVEV (reference sequence). Trimming shortened V by 6 bases and J by 0 bases, and 17 bases separated the two germline ends. This CDR3 has 16 amino acids. The CDR3 sequence is CASRSNSGTHQETQYF. The CDR3 nucleotides are TGTGCCAGCAGATCCAATTCCGGGACACACCAAGAGACCCAGTACTTC.

This clone has just a few counts. This sequence joins TRBV6-5 and TRBJ1-2; D possibly corresponds to TRBD1 (6 bases). This CDR3 contains 11 residues. Germline-derived CDR1 and CDR2 are MNHEY and SVGAGI. V lost 5 bases and J lost 10, with 11 bases in between. The CDR3 DNA is TGTGCCAGCAGTACAGGGTGGGACTACACCTTC. This sequence encodes CASSTGWDYTF.

V usage is TRBV2 and J usage is TRBJ2-2, with TRBD2 matching over 8 bases. The CDR3 is 18 amino acids. The germline CDR1 and CDR2 sequences are SNHLY and FYNNEI. The V and J ends lost 7 bases and 2 bases, in that order; junction bases with no gene match: 15. In nucleotides, the CDR3 is TGTGCCAGCACACCCTTCAGCCAGCGGGGGTCTAACACCGGGGAGCTGTTTTTT. As protein: CASTPFSQRGSNTGELFF.

The V gene is TRBV5-5, the J gene TRBJ2-5, with D tentatively TRBD1 (6 bases). The germline V and J ends were trimmed by 6 bases and 0 bases, with 6 bases remaining between them. The CDR3 covers 12 residues. CDR1 and CDR2 from the germline V gene are SGHKS and YYEKEE (reference sequence). The CDR3 here is CASNRDQETQYF. In DNA, the CDR3 is TGTGCCAGCAACAGGGACCAAGAGACCCAGTACTTC.

This chain connects TRBV9 to TRBJ2-1; perhaps TRBD2 as D (5 bases). V shed 4 bases and J shed 9 bases, with 11 bases lying between them. The CDR3 is made up of 12 amino acids. Germline V gene data show CDR1 as SGDLS and CDR2 as YYNGEE. DNA of the CDR3: TGTGCCAGCAGCCCCCGGGGTACTGAGCAGTTCTTC. This translates into CASSPRGTEQFF. Full variable domain (remainder filled in from reference TRBV9 and TRBJ2-1): DSGVTQTPKHLITATGQRVTLRCSPRSGDLSVYWYQQSLDQGLQFLIQYYNGEERAKGNILERFSAQQFPDLHSELNLSSLELGDSALYFCASSPRGTEQFFGPGTRLTVL.

Only one count was recorded for this clone. The chain couples TRBV29-1 to TRBJ2-5; TRBD1 might be the D (6 bases). V shed 3 bases and J shed 5 bases, with 13 bases lying between them. The CDR3 length is 13 residues. Germline V gene data show CDR1 as SQVTM and CDR2 as ANQGSEA. The CDR3 DNA is TGCAGCGTTGAGGGGGCGGGTTGGGAGACCCAGTACTTC. This codes for CSVEGAGWETQYF. Filled out from reference TRBV29-1 and TRBJ2-5, the complete variable domain reads SAVISQKPSRDICQRGTSLTIQCQVDSQVTMMFWYRQQPGQSLTLIATANQGSEATYESGFVIDKFPISRPNLTFSTLTVSNMSPEDSSIYLCSVEGAGWETQYFGPGTRLLVL.

The chain joins TRBV9 to TRBJ2-3; perhaps TRBD2 as D (5 bases). Per germline, CDR1 SGDLS and CDR2 YYNGEE. CDR3 length equals 15 residues. Trimming left V 3 bases short and J 2 bases short, with 13 bases between. CDR3 amino acids: CASSAREGYTDTQYF. The CDR3, as DNA: TGTGCCAGCAGCGCCAGAGAGGGCTACACAGATACGCAGTATTTT.

V is TRBV5-4 and J is TRBJ2-7, with 8 bases aligning to TRBD1. J gave up 6 bases and V 4 bases, and 3 bases lay outside the gene matches. Germline CDR1 is SGHNT and CDR2 is YYREEE (reference sequence). The CDR3 is made up of 12 amino acids. This CDR3 reads CASSGTGGEQYF. In DNA, the CDR3 is TGTGCCAGCAGCGGGACAGGCGGCGAGCAGTACTTC.

V is TRBV27 and J is TRBJ2-3; TRBD1 matches at 7 bases. The CDR3 runs to 13 residues. The V gene's germline CDR1 is MNHEY and CDR2 SMNVEV (reference sequence). With 5 bases clipped from V and 4 bases from J, the junction kept 3 bases outside the gene matches. This CDR3 reads CASSEGTADTQYF. The CDR3 nucleotides are TGTGCCAGCAGTGAAGGGACAGCAGATACGCAGTATTTT.

The chain employs TRBV9 and TRBJ2-7; TRBD1 matches 9 bases. CDR1 is SGDLS, CDR2 YYNGEE, per germline. V was pared by 6 bases and J by 3 bases, with 7 bases of the junction left unmatched. The CDR3 length is 14 residues. The CDR3 region is CASTTGQGDYEQYF. CDR3 coding DNA: TGTGCCAGCACGACGGGACAGGGCGACTACGAGCAGTACTTC.

The chain joins TRBV12-5 to TRBJ2-5, with a tentative D call TRBD2 (6 bases). V gave up 6 bases and J gave up 9 bases, with 14 bases separating them. Germline values: CDR1 LGHNT, CDR2 FRNRAP. The CDR3 has 12 residues. CDR3 bases: TGTGCTAGTGGCCTGGCCAGCGGGCCCCAGTACTTC. It yields the protein CASGLASGPQYF.

V and J are TRBV19 and TRBJ2-1; D is possibly TRBD2 (6 bases). This CDR3 is built from 13 residues. CDR1 is LNHDA and CDR2 is SQIVND in the germline V gene (reference sequence). Trimming took off 3 bases at V and 10 bases at J, with 13 bases between the two ends. CDR3: CASSIGGAGEQFF. CDR3 DNA: TGTGCCAGTAGTATTGGCGGGGCAGGGGAGCAGTTCTTC.

This clone was seen a handful of times. V gene TRBV4-1 combines with J gene TRBJ1-1; D uncertain. Germline lookup yields CDR1 MGHRA and CDR2 YSYEKL. V was trimmed by 4 bases and J by 3 bases, leaving 9 bases between them. The CDR3 contains 13 residues. The chain's CDR3 is CASSLVSDTEAFF. The CDR3 DNA reads TGCGCCAGCAGCCTAGTTTCTGACACTGAAGCTTTCTTT.

Remarks on this clone: One junction end disagrees with the germline gene, perhaps due to a read error. This sequence joins TRBV7-2 and TRBJ1-2; D not resolved. Germline CDR1 is SGHTA and CDR2 is FQGNSA. The CDR3 covers 15 residues. As DNA, the CDR3 is TGTGCCAGCACCTTAAATCCGGGTATTGGCTATGGCTACACCTTC. This gives the protein CASTLNPGIGYGYTF.

V is TRBV9 and J is TRBJ1-1; no clear D gene. The V end was cut by 4 bases, the J end by 6 bases, with 16 bases between. This CDR3 is built from 14 residues. Germline CDR1 SGDLS, CDR2 YYNGEE. In nucleotides, the CDR3 is TGTGCCAGCAGCCCCCCCCCGGTAGAGCCTGAAGCTTTCTTT. It yields the protein CASSPPPVEPEAFF.

This clone was seen just once. In DNA, the CDR3 is TGTGCCAGCAGCTTAGAGTCGGGTACAGGGTCTTACGAGCAGTACTTC. Amino acids: CASSLESGTGSYEQYF. The chain has TRBV7-6 and TRBJ2-7, with D maybe TRBD1 (6 bases). Per the germline V gene, CDR1 is SGHVS and CDR2 is FNYEAQ. CDR3 length equals 16 residues. Trimming stripped 1 base from V and 4 bases from J, with 17 bases between.

V usage is TRBV6-1 and J usage is TRBJ2-5; the match to TRBD1 covers 7 bases. Germline V gene lookup returns CDR1 MNHNS and CDR2 SASEGT. This CDR3 is built from 14 residues. The V segment lost 6 bases and the J segment 4 bases; nucleotides outside the gene matches: 8. CDR3 loop: CASRSTGAGETQYF. In DNA, the CDR3 is TGTGCCAGCAGATCAACAGGGGCGGGAGAGACCCAGTACTTC.

A single count supports this clone. This sequence joins TRBV6-6 and TRBJ2-7; D is unresolved. V was clipped by 0 bases and J by 5 bases, with 17 bases between them. The germline CDR1 and CDR2 sequences are MNHNY and SVGAGI (reference sequence). The CDR3 covers 16 residues. CDR3 DNA: TGTGCCAGCAGTTACTCCTCAGGTAGTGTGGTCGACGAGCAGTACTTC. It encodes CASSYSSGSVVDEQYF.

V usage is TRBV6-1 and J usage is TRBJ1-2; the D is unclear. The CDR3 runs 13 residues. With 1 base removed from V and 3 bases from J, the gap between germline ends came to 6 bases. CDR1 and CDR2 (germline): MNHNS, SASEGT. CDR3 DNA sequence: TGTGCCAGCAGTGAAGTCGCGGACTATGGCTACACCTTC. It specifies CASSEVADYGYTF.

This clone was counted between two and nine times. V and J are TRBV4-1 and TRBJ2-7, with D maybe TRBD1 (5 bases). Trimming removed 2 bases from V and 3 bases from J, with 17 bases in between. The germline V gene has CDR1 MGHRA and CDR2 YSYEKL. There are 16 residues in the CDR3. CDR3 in DNA: TGCGCCAGCAGCCAAAATGCGGAGCAGGGCAGCTACGAGCAGTACTTC. Protein: CASSQNAEQGSYEQYF.

V usage is TRBV7-6 and J usage is TRBJ1-2; perhaps TRBD1 as D (5 bases). Per the germline V gene, CDR1 is SGHVS and CDR2 is FNYEAQ. Trimming pared 1 base from V and 3 bases from J, leaving 12 bases between. CDR3 length: 15 residues. The chain's CDR3 is CASSLVAGPYYGYTF. CDR3 coding DNA: TGTGCCAGCAGCTTAGTCGCAGGGCCCTACTATGGCTACACCTTC.

CDR3: CASSLGGTDYGYTF. In DNA form, the CDR3 reads TGTGCCAGCAGCTTAGGCGGGACGGACTATGGCTACACCTTC. The chain couples TRBV7-9 to TRBJ1-2; D is perhaps TRBD1 (5 bases). With 1 base removed from V and 3 bases from J, the gap between germline ends came to 9 bases. CDR3 size: 14 residues. Germline CDR1 is SEHNR and CDR2 is FQNEAQ (reference sequence).